This T cell receptor (beta chain) was profiled in a study of T cells after yellow fever vaccination (dated by TCRdb to between 2018 and 2021). For the wider study: The SMART-Seq v4 Ultra Low Input RNA kit was used to prepare libraries from fractions with low cell numbers. To follow T-cell clones before and after primary and booster YFV17D yellow fever vaccination, bulk TCR alpha and beta repertoires were sequenced over time. Two healthy male donors, one aged 18 to 30 and one aged 30 to 40 years, made up the cohort. Bulk PBMC replicates and cell subsets were isolated from blood drawn at multiple timepoints before and after both primary and secondary immunization.

TCR cDNA was synthesized by 5'RACE template switching, which introduced a universal primer site and unique molecular identifiers. Priming of cDNA synthesis was performed from both the TCR alpha and TCR beta constant segments. Two PCR steps were used to amplify libraries, with sample barcodes and sequencing adapters being added in the second step. Sequencing of the libraries was done on either Illumina HiSeq 2500 (2x100 bp) or NovaSeq (2x150 bp). In the authors' own workflow: MIGEC handled demultiplexing of reads and collapsing into UMI consensus sequences, while MiXCR performed V(D)J alignment. Vaccine-responding clonotypes were defined with edgeR using replicate PBMC samples, requiring FDR below 0.01 and a log2 fold change above 5 up to day 15. Bulk clonotypes were assigned CD4 or CD8 identity according to which sequenced CD4 or CD8 repertoire held them at higher abundance. TCRdb reworked the public reads: Q25 trimming with fastp, MiXCR clone assembly, productive beta chains retained. Every CDR3 protein is listed once, alongside the most common genes and DNA of its rows. TCRdb, not the authors, supplied the V and J calls. Within this sample are about 510,000 distinct CDR3 sequences, with 20% to 25% of them counted one time only. The leading ten clones occupy approximately 15% of the sample.

The research as a whole found: A small share of clonotypes was detected in both CD4 and CD8 compartments, with the overlap likely arising from convergent recombination. Computational filtering was required because FACS-sorted repertoires could contain abundant contaminating clonotypes from the bulk population. Most clones expanded after primary vaccination were re-detected after the booster (96% of CD4 and about 88% of CD8), suggesting broad memory maintenance. The secondary T-cell response was weaker than the primary response but faster, peaking on day 5 instead of day 15. The study included only two donors, which limits how far the findings can be generalized.

Comments on this clonotype: Its recognized antigen is unknown. Base qualities were left out, and no much larger clone turns up one base away.

The treatment or condition tag for this specimen amounts to: live attenuated yellow fever vaccine strain. At each blood-draw timepoint, two biological replicates of bulk PBMCs were obtained. A standard Ficoll-Paque protocol was used to isolate PBMCs from peripheral blood. TriZol was used to extract RNA from bulk PBMCs, from CD4 and CD8 fractions, and from dextramer-positive and dextramer-negative fractions. This receptor was obtained from a man younger than 35 who received the YFV17D yellow fever vaccine. The source was PBMCs, collected roughly 20 days after the first yellow fever vaccination.

The encoded CDR3 is CASSLGTTYNEQFF. At the DNA level, the sequence is TGTGCCAGCAGTTTAGGAACAACCTACAATGAGCAGTTCTTC. This chain is built from TRBV12-3 or TRBV12-4 and TRBJ2-1, with no confident D gene call. The junction carries 6 bases between V and J, which are trimmed by 1 base and 2 bases respectively. Reading from cysteine to phenylalanine, the CDR3 counts 14 amino acids. Just CDR3 DNA is preserved here, 42 bases in frame from base 1.